This T cell receptor (beta chain) was sequenced during a study of regulatory T cells in long-lasting Graves disease. Study-level background: Disease was considered persistent Graves' disease after over 5 years of antithyroid drugs (with positive TSH receptor antibodies). Whole-study findings and limits: Persistent disease showed a preference for TRBV28, TRBJ1-2 and TRBJ2-5.

Investigators prepared the TCR beta libraries by applying iRepertoire HTBI primers and Arm-PCR of CDR3 regions. TCRdb re-derived calls from the multiplex PCR reads in MiXCR, one entry per CDR3 protein. The table shows 650,000 to 700,000 distinct CDR3 sequences, with approximately 31% occurring only once. Time point denoted: persistent/refractory GD, antithyroid drugs over 5 years with positive TRAb. Extracted PBMC RNA gave rise to the TCR library. Patients all came to the study from an endocrinology department in Xi'an, China. With 9 bases removed from V and 4 bases from J, the gap between germline ends came to 7 bases. The CDR3 runs to 12 residues. Germline values: CDR1 MNHNS, CDR2 SASEGT. Regarding this clonotype: As yet, its antigen is unknown.

This chain uses TRBV6-1 with TRBJ1-6; tentatively, D is TRBD1 (5 bases). This sample comprised peripheral blood mononuclear cells (PBMCs), obtained when the disease was refractory, from a patient treated with antithyroid drugs. The clonotype originates from a female donor with Graves disease. The DNA for the CDR3 is TGTGCCAGTGGGGCGTATAATTCACCCCTCCACTTT. Its translation is CASGAYNSPLHF.